Listed here are 22 T cell receptor beta chains from one sample, sequenced in a study of T cells of healthy individuals. TCRdb redid the calling of the 5' RACE reads with MiXCR, one entry per CDR3 protein. This sample has tens of thousands of distinct CDR3 sequences, with roughly 14% found just once. These receptors came from a human donor in good health.

This clonotype turned up a few times. The chain has TRBV20-1 and TRBJ2-7; tentatively, D is TRBD1 or TRBD2 (5 bases each). This CDR3 spans 14 amino acids. Germline V gene lookup returns CDR1 DFQATT and CDR2 SNEGSKA (reference sequence). Trimming removed 5 bases at V and 0 bases at J, with 14 bases between. CDR3: CSALRQRNSYEQYF. CDR3 nucleotide sequence: TGCAGTGCTCTACGACAGCGGAACTCCTACGAGCAGTACTTC.

The chain uses TRBV20-1 and TRBJ2-5, with no clear D. This CDR3 is 10 amino acids long. The V and J ends lost 3 bases and 5 bases respectively, with 4 bases between them. Germline CDR1 and CDR2: DFQATT and SNEGSKA (reference sequence). CDR3 bases: TGCAGTGCTAGCCTGGAGACCCAGTACTTC. Its translation: CSASLETQYF.

There are many counts of this clonotype. This chain connects TRBV20-1 to TRBJ2-4, with D maybe TRBD1 (5 bases). CDR3 length equals 15 residues. Trimming stripped 6 bases from V and 0 bases from J, with 15 bases between. Germline V gene data show CDR1 as DFQATT and CDR2 as SNEGSKA (reference sequence). The CDR3 nucleotides are TGCAGTGCCTGTCGCCAGGGTCTAGCCAAAAACATTCAGTACTTC. It specifies CSACRQGLAKNIQYF.

The gene calls are TRBV11-2 and TRBJ2-4, with 7 bases fitting TRBD1. Trimming at V came to 2 bases and at J to 1 base, leaving 8 bases not matched to a gene. CDR1 and CDR2 from the germline V gene are SGHAT and FQNNGV. CDR3 length equals 17 residues. The CDR3 protein is CASSLSRQGRAKNIQYF. The CDR3 bases are TGTGCCAGCAGCTTATCACGACAGGGACGGGCCAAAAACATTCAGTACTTC.

This clonotype was seen ten or more times. V gene TRBV19 combines with J gene TRBJ1-2; D gene ambiguous. The CDR3 is 14 residues long. The V and J ends lost 7 bases and 0 bases respectively, with 12 bases between them. Germline V CDR1 and CDR2: LNHDA, SQIVND (reference sequence). The CDR3 reads CASKVSVANYGYTF. Written as DNA, the CDR3 is TGTGCCAGTAAGGTGTCGGTAGCTAACTATGGCTACACCTTC.

The chain is built from TRBV2 and TRBJ1-1; D remains ambiguous. The CDR3 length is 13 residues. CDR1 and CDR2 (germline): SNHLY, FYNNEI. V gave up 4 bases and J gave up 4 bases, with 10 bases separating them. The DNA for the CDR3 is TGTGCCAGCAGTGTGGTTTACAGCACTGAAGCTTTCTTT. Its translation: CASSVVYSTEAFF. Supplemented by reference TRBV2 and TRBJ1-1, the full variable domain reads EPEVTQTPSHQVTQMGQEVILRCVPISNHLYFYWYRQILGQKVEFLVSFYNNEISEKSEIFDDQFSVERPDGSNFTLKIRSTKLEDSAMYFCASSVVYSTEAFFGQGTRLTVV.

This clonotype was counted only a few times. The V call is TRBV7-2, the J call TRBJ2-7; D gene unclear. The CDR3 contains 14 residues. Germline V CDR1 and CDR2: SGHTA, FQGNSA. Trimming removed 0 bases at V and 0 bases at J, with 6 bases between. CDR3 sequence: CASSLAASSYEQYF. In nucleotides, the CDR3 is TGTGCCAGCAGCTTAGCGGCCAGCTCCTACGAGCAGTACTTC.

The rearrangement uses TRBV7-9 and TRBJ2-3, with 11 bases that match TRBD1. Germline values: CDR1 SEHNR, CDR2 FQNEAQ (reference sequence). J lost 3 bases, V lost 7 bases, and 9 bases had no gene match. There are 16 residues in the CDR3. CDR3 DNA sequence: TGTGCCAGCACCCTAACCGGACAGGGGGCAACAGATACGCAGTATTTT. This translates into CASTLTGQGATDTQYF.

In this sample, this clonotype turned up many times. This chain uses TRBV29-1 with TRBJ2-2, with TRBD2 matching 7 bases. The J segment lost 2 bases and the V segment lost 6 bases, leaving 9 bases of the junction unmatched. Germline V gene lookup returns CDR1 SQVTM and CDR2 ANQGSEA. The CDR3 contains 15 residues. The CDR3 DNA sequence: TGCAGCGTCGCCCGAAGCGGGGTAAACACCGGGGAGCTGTTTTTT. Translated: CSVARSGVNTGELFF.

V gene TRBV4-3 combines with J gene TRBJ2-1; 7 bases fit TRBD1. V was pared by 1 base and J by 2 bases, with 5 bases of the junction left unmatched. The CDR3 length is 16 residues. Germline CDR1 reads LGHNA; CDR2 reads YSLEER. The CDR3 coding sequence is TGCGCCAGCAGCCAAGTCCTGACAGGGACCTACAATGAGCAGTTCTTC. It is translated as CASSQVLTGTYNEQFF.

This clonotype was observed a few times. The V and J genes are TRBV6-2 or TRBV6-3 and TRBJ2-7, with D possibly matching TRBD2 (6 bases). The CDR3 runs 15 residues. Germline V gene lookup returns CDR1 MNHEY and CDR2 SVGEGT. Trimming took off 0 bases at V and 1 base at J, with 10 bases between the two ends. CDR3 sequence reads: CASSYSNSGSYEQYF. The CDR3 DNA sequence: TGTGCCAGCAGTTACTCGAACAGCGGGTCCTACGAGCAGTACTTC.

The CDR3 DNA sequence: TGTGCCAGCAGCGTAGATGGGACAGGGGTAACAGATACGCAGTATTTT. Protein: CASSVDGTGVTDTQYF. The rearrangement links TRBV9 to TRBJ2-3; 10 nucleotides align to TRBD1. This CDR3 spans 16 amino acids. Germline CDR1 is SGDLS and CDR2 is YYNGEE. V trimming: 0 bases; J trimming: 3 bases; junction bases outside the gene matches: 4. The full variable domain, rest sourced from reference TRBV9 and TRBJ2-3, is DSGVTQTPKHLITATGQRVTLRCSPRSGDLSVYWYQQSLDQGLQFLIQYYNGEERAKGNILERFSAQQFPDLHSELNLSSLELGDSALYFCASSVDGTGVTDTQYFGPGTRLTVL.

This clonotype was seen many times. The CDR3 sequence: CAIRGTGLNTEAFF. As DNA, the CDR3 is TGTGCCATCAGGGGGACAGGGTTGAACACTGAAGCTTTCTTT. The J gene is TRBJ1-1, the V gene TRBV10-3; TRBD1 matches 9 bases. CDR1 is ENHRY and CDR2 is SYGVKD in the germline V gene. The length of the CDR3 is 14 residues. V was pared by 6 bases and J by 0 bases, with 2 bases of the junction left unmatched.

This clonotype was seen ten or more times. The chain links TRBV5-4 to TRBJ2-7, with D tentatively TRBD1 (5 bases). The length of the CDR3 is 14 residues. Trimming removed 3 bases at V and 1 base at J, with 11 bases between. The V gene's germline CDR1 is SGHNT and CDR2 YYREEE (reference sequence). The chain's CDR3 is CASSSGLRSYEQYF. The CDR3 nucleotides are TGTGCCAGCAGCTCAGGGCTACGGTCCTACGAGCAGTACTTC.

This clonotype was seen a handful of times. The V gene is TRBV5-4, the J gene TRBJ1-2; D is uncertain. The germline CDR1 and CDR2 sequences are SGHNT and YYREEE (reference sequence). Trimming took off 0 bases at V and 6 bases at J, with 9 bases between the two ends. The CDR3 runs 13 residues. This CDR3 is CASSLGGEDGYTF. As DNA, the CDR3 is TGTGCCAGCAGCTTGGGGGGAGAGGATGGCTACACCTTC.

The chain is built from TRBV24-1 and TRBJ2-5, with D possibly TRBD2 on 6 matching bases. V lost 4 bases, J lost 3 bases, and 14 bases lay in between. This CDR3 is built from 15 residues. The germline gives CDR1 KGHDR, CDR2 SFDVKD. The CDR3 nucleotides are TGTGCCACCAGTGACTCCCCTGGCGGGGAAGAGACCCAGTACTTC. This sequence encodes CATSDSPGGEETQYF.

This clonotype has a count of ten or more. The V call is TRBV20-1, the J call TRBJ1-5; 9 bases agree with TRBD1. Germline V gene data show CDR1 as DFQATT and CDR2 as SNEGSKA (reference sequence). CDR3 size: 15 residues. V lost 1 base, J lost 3 bases, and 4 bases stayed unmatched. In DNA form, the CDR3 reads TGCAGTGCTAGAGGGAGGACAGGGGCCAATCAGCCCCAGCATTTT. This translates into CSARGRTGANQPQHF.

A few counts support this clonotype. This sequence joins TRBV7-8 and TRBJ2-3; no clear D gene. Germline V gene lookup returns CDR1 SGHVS and CDR2 FQNEAQ. The CDR3 length is 15 residues. V lost 5 bases and J 0 bases, leaving 12 bases between the germline ends. The CDR3 here is CASSPHSASTDTQYF. CDR3 coding DNA: TGTGCCAGCAGCCCGCACAGTGCTAGCACAGATACGCAGTATTTT.

J is TRBJ2-2 and V is TRBV10-3, with unresolved D. Trimming left V 2 bases short and J 8 bases short, with 12 bases between. This CDR3 spans 14 amino acids. Germline CDR1 is ENHRY and CDR2 is SYGVKD. CDR3 residues: CAISENTDAGELFF. The CDR3 nucleotides read TGTGCCATCAGTGAGAATACGGACGCTGGGGAGCTGTTTTTT.

This clonotype has ten or more counts. The V call is TRBV14, the J call TRBJ1-2; D gene unclear. The V and J ends lost 3 bases and 5 bases respectively, with 4 bases between them. The CDR3 is made up of 11 amino acids. Looked up from germline, CDR1 is SGHDN and CDR2 is FVKESK. CDR3 nucleotides: TGTGCCAGCAGCCAGGGGTATGGCTACACCTTC. It encodes CASSQGYGYTF.

This clonotype was seen at least ten times. This rearrangement joins TRBV7-9 to TRBJ1-1, with 7 positions matching TRBD1. The V gene's germline CDR1 is SEHNR and CDR2 FQNEAQ (reference sequence). J lost 1 base, V lost 5 bases, and 10 bases had no gene match. The CDR3 extends over 16 amino acids. CDR3: CASSAPRQGTNTEAFF. The DNA of the CDR3 is TGTGCCAGCAGCGCCCCAAGACAGGGAACGAACACTGAAGCTTTCTTT.

Ten or more counts support this clonotype. This chain links TRBV7-8 with TRBJ1-6; possible D gene TRBD1, 5 bases. The V and J ends lost 2 bases and 6 bases respectively, with 14 bases between them. Germline assignment: CDR1 SGHVS and CDR2 FQNEAQ. The CDR3 spans 16 residues. CDR3 protein: CASSLSGVSGNSPLHF. As DNA, the CDR3 is TGTGCCAGCAGCTTATCGGGGGTATCGGGTAATTCACCCCTCCACTTT.